Listed here are 13 T cell receptor beta chains from one sample, sequenced in a study of cytomegalovirus exposure and HLA in healthy donors. The PCR employed 60 Vbeta primers together with 13 Jbeta primers. Clones were read by immunoSEQ multiplex PCR, and TCRdb kept only the in-frame ones, dropping some. This sample has 150,000 to 200,000 clones, with roughly 79% found just once. The material sequenced was PBMCs. The receptors here all came from a man in his fifties or sixties in good health and CMV-seropositive.

The CDR3 region has the DNA TGTGCCAGCAGCCAGACTAGCGGGGTGAAAGAGACCCAGTACTTC. It codes for CASSQTSGVKETQYF. This chain joins TRBV28 and TRBJ2-5; 11 positions agree with TRBD2. The trim removed 6 bases at V and 3 bases at J, leaving 6 bases unmatched. This CDR3 contains 15 residues. Germline-derived CDR1 and CDR2 are MDHEN and SYDVKM. Drawing the rest from reference TRBV28 and TRBJ2-5, the complete variable domain is DVKVTQSSRYLVKRTGEKVFLECVQDMDHENMFWYRQDPGLGLRLIYFSYDVKMKEKGDIPEGYSVSREKKERFSLILESASTNQTSMYLCASSQTSGVKETQYFGPGTRLLVL.

The chain joins TRBV5-1 to TRBJ2-7; D is perhaps TRBD2 (6 bases). The CDR3 has 14 amino acids. Trimming pared 6 bases from V and 0 bases from J, leaving 13 bases between. Germline lookup yields CDR1 SGHRS and CDR2 YFSETQ. This CDR3 is CASTGDGVSYEQYF. As DNA, the CDR3 is TGCGCCAGCACGGGGGACGGCGTCTCCTACGAGCAGTACTTC. The variable domain in full, with the rest retrieved from reference TRBV5-1 and TRBJ2-7, is KAGVTQTPRYLIKTRGQQVTLSCSPISGHRSVSWYQQTPGQGLQFLFEYFSETQRNKGNFPGRFSGRQFSNSRSEMNVSTLELGDSALYLCASTGDGVSYEQYFGPGTRLTVT.

The genes are TRBV19 and TRBJ1-3; TRBD1 matches 8 bases. J lost 4 bases, V lost 10 bases, and 9 bases had no gene match. Germline-derived CDR1 and CDR2 are LNHDA and SQIVND (reference sequence). The CDR3 consists of 14 residues. Here the CDR3 reads CATEQGAGGNTIYF. CDR3 coding DNA: TGTGCCACCGAGCAGGGGGCGGGAGGAAACACCATATATTTT.

This clone showed up just once. With only one base between it and a far larger clone, this is likely a read error. The chain uses TRBV5-8 and TRBJ1-2, with unresolved D. The CDR3 length is 13 residues. Per germline, CDR1 SGHTS and CDR2 YDEGEE. The V and J ends lost 0 bases and 2 bases respectively, with 5 bases between them. The CDR3 DNA reads as TGTGCCAGCAGCTTGGATCAGAACTATGGCTACACCTTC. Translated: CASSLDQNYGYTF.

This chain links TRBV30 with TRBJ1-3; D is perhaps TRBD1 (6 bases). Germline V gene sequence: CDR1 GTSNPN, CDR2 SVGIG (reference sequence). With 0 bases removed from V and 0 bases from J, the gap between germline ends came to 12 bases. CDR3 length: 16 residues. This CDR3 reads CAWSVGGVSSGNTIYF. The CDR3 region has the DNA TGTGCCTGGAGTGTAGGGGGGGTTAGCTCTGGAAACACCATATATTTT.

CDR3 in amino acids: CASRTTGGAQPQHF. The CDR3 bases are TGTGCCAGCAGGACGACAGGGGGCGCTCAGCCCCAGCATTTT. This sequence joins TRBV6-5 and TRBJ1-5, with 10 nucleotides matching TRBD1. The junction had 5 bases not matched to a gene; V was cut back by 6 bases and J by 6 bases. The CDR3 is made up of 14 amino acids. Germline V lookup: CDR1 MNHEY, CDR2 SVGAGI.

The chain is built from TRBV14 and TRBJ2-1; the D gene is possibly TRBD2 (5 bases). Germline CDR1 is SGHDN and CDR2 is FVKESK. Trimming stripped 4 bases from V and 2 bases from J, with 9 bases between. CDR3 length equals 14 residues. CDR3 sequence (DNA): TGTGCCAGCAGCCCAGAGGAGGCCTACAATGAGCAGTTCTTC. Translating it yields CASSPEEAYNEQFF.

The chain has TRBV19 and TRBJ2-5; D is possibly TRBD1 (5 bases). V was clipped by 1 base and J by 0 bases, with 9 bases between them. Germline V CDR1 and CDR2: LNHDA, SQIVND (reference sequence). This CDR3 contains 15 residues. The CDR3 loop reads CASSIVAGYQETQYF. As DNA, the CDR3 is TGTGCCAGTAGTATAGTAGCAGGGTACCAAGAGACCCAGTACTTC.

With respect to this clone: Distinct nucleotide sequences in the sample also encode this CDR3. The gene calls are TRBV29-1 and TRBJ1-2; TRBD1 might be the D (5 bases). The germline V gene encodes CDR1 SQVTM and CDR2 ANQGSEA. Trimming stripped 7 bases from V and 2 bases from J, with 8 bases between. There are 11 residues in the CDR3. In DNA, the CDR3 is TGCAGCGCCGGACAAAACTATGGCTACACCTTC. Translation gives CSAGQNYGYTF.

CDR3 bases: TGCGCCAGCAGCCAAGGACAGGGAGGTAACACCATATATTTT. Translated: CASSQGQGGNTIYF. The rearrangement links TRBV5-1 to TRBJ1-3, with 8 bases aligning to TRBD1. The junction had 7 bases not matched to a gene; V was cut back by 4 bases and J by 7 bases. There are 14 residues in the CDR3. Germline V gene lookup returns CDR1 SGHRS and CDR2 YFSETQ.

The CDR3 coding sequence is TGTGCCAGCAGTTTATGGGGGGCCCGCCTCTACGAGCAGTACTTC. Translated: CASSLWGARLYEQYF. The V gene is TRBV28, the J gene TRBJ2-7, with a possible D match to TRBD1 (6 bases). This CDR3 contains 15 residues. Per the germline V gene, CDR1 is MDHEN and CDR2 is SYDVKM. The V and J ends lost 0 bases and 3 bases respectively, with 12 bases between them.

The chain carries TRBV4-3 and TRBJ2-3; D gene uncertain. The CDR3 is made up of 13 amino acids. The germline V gene encodes CDR1 LGHNA and CDR2 YSLEER. The V gene lost 0 bases and the J gene lost 7 bases, with 8 bases spanning the gap. The DNA for the CDR3 is TGCGCCAGCAGCCAAGATCCAGGTTATACGCAGTATTTT. Amino acids: CASSQDPGYTQYF.

The DNA of the CDR3 is TGTGCCACCAGCGGGGCGGGGCCCCGAAAGACCCAGTACTTC. Protein: CATSGAGPRKTQYF. The gene calls are TRBV15 and TRBJ2-5, with D possibly TRBD2 on 6 matching bases. The V gene lost 5 bases and the J gene lost 6 bases, with 16 bases spanning the gap. Germline lookup yields CDR1 LNHNV and CDR2 YYDKDF (reference sequence). CDR3 length: 14 residues.